This TCR beta chain was captured by sequencing in a study of tumor and adjacent non-tumor tissue in lung cancer. Study overall: The patients, about nine men and 5 or 6 women, were roughly 30 to 80 with stage I to III disease. Samples averaged around 3.9 million productive TCRbeta reads each.

RNA was extracted from bulk tissue without any cell sorting. Distant lung tissue was collected more than 3 cm away from the tumor edge. TCRbeta libraries were built with three rounds of nested PCR, modified from ARM-PCR. In TCRdb, the multiplex PCR reads were re-called with MiXCR into one record per CDR3 protein. The profile shows 65,000 to 85,000 distinct CDR3 sequences, about 77% of them singletons. The study's findings and limits: Tumor repertoires had a smaller top 100 clone share than normal lung.

About this clonotype itself: Its antigen is unidentified.

The sequenced sample consisted of distant non-tumor lung tissue. This receptor was taken from a man in his 60s with non-small cell lung cancer.

The CDR3 coding sequence is TGTGCCAGCAGTCACTGGAATGTCACAGATACGCAGTATTTT. Translated: CASSHWNVTDTQYF. V is TRBV11-3 and J is TRBJ2-3; D is undetermined. The CDR3 is 14 residues long. Germline V gene sequence: CDR1 SGHNT, CDR2 YENEEA. The germline V and J ends were trimmed by 6 bases and 2 bases, with 12 bases remaining between them.